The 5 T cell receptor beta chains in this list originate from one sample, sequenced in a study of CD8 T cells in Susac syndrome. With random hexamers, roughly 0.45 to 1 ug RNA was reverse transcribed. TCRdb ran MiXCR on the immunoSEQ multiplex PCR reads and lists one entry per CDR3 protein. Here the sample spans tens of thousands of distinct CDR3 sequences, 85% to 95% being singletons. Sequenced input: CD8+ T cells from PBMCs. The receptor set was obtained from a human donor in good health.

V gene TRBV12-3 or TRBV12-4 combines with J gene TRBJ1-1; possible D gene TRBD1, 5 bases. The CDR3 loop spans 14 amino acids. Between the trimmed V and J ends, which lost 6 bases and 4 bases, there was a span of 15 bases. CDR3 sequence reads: CASSPLGAGTEAFF. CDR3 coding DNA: TGTGCCAGCAGCCCACTCGGGGCGGGCACTGAAGCTTTCTTT.

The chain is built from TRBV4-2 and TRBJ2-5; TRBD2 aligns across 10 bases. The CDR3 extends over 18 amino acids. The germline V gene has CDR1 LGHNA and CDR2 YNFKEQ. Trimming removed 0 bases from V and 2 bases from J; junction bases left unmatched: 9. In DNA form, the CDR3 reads TGTGCCAGCAGCCAAGAATTAGCGGGGGGCCGGTATCAAGAGACCCAGTACTTC. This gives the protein CASSQELAGGRYQETQYF.

The CDR3 DNA sequence: TGTGCCAGCGCGTTTTGGGTTCGCGAGACCCAGTACTTC. It translates to CASAFWVRETQYF. V usage is TRBV2 and J usage is TRBJ2-5; D not certain. Trimming removed 8 bases at V and 5 bases at J, with 15 bases between. Germline V gives CDR1 SNHLY, CDR2 FYNNEI. The CDR3 runs 13 residues.

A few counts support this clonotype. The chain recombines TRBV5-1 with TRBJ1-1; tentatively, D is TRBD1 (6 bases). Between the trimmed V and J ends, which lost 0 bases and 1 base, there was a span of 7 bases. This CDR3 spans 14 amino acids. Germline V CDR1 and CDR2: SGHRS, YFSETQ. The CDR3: CASSLGGRNTEAFF. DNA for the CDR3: TGCGCCAGCAGCTTGGGGGGGCGGAACACTGAAGCTTTCTTT.

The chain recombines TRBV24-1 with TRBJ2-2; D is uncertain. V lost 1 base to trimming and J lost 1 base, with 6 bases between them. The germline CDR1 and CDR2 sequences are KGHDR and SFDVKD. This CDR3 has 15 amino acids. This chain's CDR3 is CATSDFGQNTGELFF. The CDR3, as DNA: TGTGCCACCAGTGATTTTGGCCAGAACACCGGGGAGCTGTTTTTT.